A single sample gave rise to the 10 T cell receptor beta chains below, sequenced in a study of T cells after yellow fever vaccination. TCRdb analysed the 5' RACE reads with MiXCR anew, one entry per CDR3 protein. The data hold around 360,000 distinct CDR3 sequences, with 11% observed a single time. The starting material was PBMCs, obtained on the day of the first yellow fever vaccination. The receptors shown here come from a man aged 18 to 29 who received the YFV17D yellow fever vaccine.

The chain links TRBV9 to TRBJ2-1; D might be TRBD1 (5 bases). This CDR3 region has 15 residues. V lost 0 bases and J lost 5, with 12 bases in between. Germline V gene sequence: CDR1 SGDLS, CDR2 YYNGEE. This chain's CDR3 is CASSVVGALNNEQFF. For the CDR3, the DNA is TGTGCCAGCAGCGTAGTAGGGGCACTGAACAATGAGCAGTTCTTC.

This clonotype has ten or more counts. The V and J genes are TRBV7-8 and TRBJ2-7, with 8 bases aligning to TRBD1. CDR3 length: 15 residues. CDR1 is SGHVS, CDR2 FQNEAQ, per germline. Trimming took 1 base from V and 3 from J; bases not matched to a gene: 5. DNA for the CDR3: TGTGCCAGCAGCTTAGTAACAGGGGGGAACTACGAGCAGTACGTC. It yields the protein CASSLVTGGNYEQYV.

The rearrangement joins TRBV20-1 to TRBJ2-2; D may be TRBD2 (6 bases). Per the germline V gene, CDR1 is DFQATT and CDR2 is SNEGSKA (reference sequence). This CDR3 is built from 19 residues. V was clipped by 3 bases and J by 0 bases, with 23 bases between them. The CDR3 loop is CSARRRVGGNLANTGELFF. CDR3 DNA sequence: TGCAGTGCTAGGCGCAGGGTGGGGGGTAACCTCGCGAACACCGGGGAGCTGTTTTTT.

This clonotype was detected a few times. The chain couples TRBV10-3 to TRBJ1-5; D call uncertain. Trimming pared 4 bases from V and 3 bases from J, leaving 4 bases between. This CDR3 has 12 residues. Germline V gene lookup returns CDR1 ENHRY and CDR2 SYGVKD. The CDR3 nucleotides read TGTGCCATCAGTGGAACCAATCAGCCCCAGCATTTT. Translated, it gives CAISGTNQPQHF.

About this clonotype itself: The junction departs from the called germline gene at one end, perhaps through a read error. The chain recombines TRBV11-2 with TRBJ2-1, with D uncertain. Germline V lookup: CDR1 SGHAT, CDR2 FQNNGV. This CDR3 is built from 15 residues. The CDR3 DNA sequence: TGTGCCAGCAGCTTAGAGTACTTAACCTACAATGTGCAGTTCTTC. Translating gives CASSLEYLTYNVQFF.

The chain combines TRBV10-3 with TRBJ2-5; TRBD2 aligns across 10 bases. V lost 10 bases to trimming and J lost 5 bases; unmatched junction nucleotides: 13. Germline V lookup: CDR1 ENHRY, CDR2 SYGVKD. The CDR3 spans 15 residues. CDR3 sequence reads: CATKARTSGRETQYF. CDR3 nucleotides: TGTGCCACCAAGGCCCGGACTAGCGGACGTGAGACCCAGTACTTC.

The chain carries TRBV15 and TRBJ1-6, with TRBD1 as a possible D gene (5 bases). The CDR3 consists of 15 residues. V was clipped by 0 bases and J by 8 bases, with 11 bases between them. From germline, CDR1 is LNHNV and CDR2 YYDKDF (reference sequence). In DNA form, the CDR3 reads TGTGCCACCAGCAGAGATATAGGGGCCTATTCACCCCTCCACTTT. Residues: CATSRDIGAYSPLHF.

The V and J genes are TRBV4-2 and TRBJ1-1; 7 positions agree with TRBD1. CDR1 and CDR2 (germline): LGHNA, YNFKEQ. The CDR3 consists of 15 residues. V gave up 3 bases and J gave up 1 base; unmatched junction bases: 5. CDR3 region: CASSHRQGPNTEAFF. CDR3 DNA: TGTGCCAGCAGCCACCGACAGGGCCCGAACACTGAAGCTTTCTTT.

This clonotype was seen more than once but under ten times. The chain employs TRBV9 and TRBJ2-1, with 9 bases fitting TRBD1. CDR1 is SGDLS and CDR2 is YYNGEE in the germline V gene. V gave up 7 bases and J gave up 7 bases; unmatched junction bases: 3. The CDR3 sequence is 12 residues long. The DNA of the CDR3 is TGTGCCAGCGGACAGGGGTCAAATGAGCAGTTCTTC. This encodes CASGQGSNEQFF.

This rearrangement joins TRBV6-1 to TRBJ2-5; 8 bases agree with TRBD1. Germline CDR1 reads MNHNS; CDR2 reads SASEGT. V lost 1 base and J lost 2; bases outside the gene matches: 6. The CDR3 loop spans 16 amino acids. CDR3 protein: CASSEGGTGPQETQYF. The CDR3 nucleotides read TGTGCCAGCAGTGAAGGGGGGACAGGTCCTCAAGAGACCCAGTACTTC.